Below, one T cell receptor (beta chain) is given with its context. The data originate from a study of blood T cell repertoires in COVID-19. Background on the study: There were acute and convalescent COVID-19 samples, and they came from the United States, Italy and Spain. T cells, B-cell-depleted T cells, or PBMCs provided the cDNA or gDNA that served as material.

Germline V lookup: CDR1 SGHDT, CDR2 YYEEEE. This CDR3 is built from 16 residues. V lost 5 bases, J lost 7 bases, and 11 bases stayed unmatched. Authors' analysis steps: Estimated nucleated cell counts came from reference gene primer amplification. Clones were sequenced by immunoSEQ multiplex PCR, and TCRdb holds only the in-frame ones, with some missing. The D gene and trimming were derived from the DNA, and the V and J assignments and clone size from that table. The sample has around 400,000 clones; 89% are singletons. V gene TRBV5-6 combines with J gene TRBJ1-6; TRBD1 aligns across 8 bases. This TCR was sampled from a man aged 35-49 years with acute or convalescent COVID-19. Sequencing was carried out using peripheral blood. The CDR3 sequence is CASSWGQAVRNSPLHF. In DNA form, the CDR3 reads TGTGCCAGCAGTTGGGGACAGGCGGTTCGGAATTCACCCCTCCACTTT.